These T cell receptor beta chains were read from a single sample in a study of blood T cell repertoires in COVID-19. Profiling relied on immunoSEQ multiplex PCR, and the TCRdb table lists in-frame clones only, not all of them. The sample carries approximately 19,000 clones, 85% to 90% recorded once. The sample taken for sequencing was peripheral blood. The receptors stem from a human donor in a cohort sampled during active COVID-19. The CDR3 runs from the conserved cysteine through the conserved F or W. The D gene is left open where the match is weak. Some rows mark clone size as missing; the rest say once, few, many or name a class of expanded clone.

V gene: TRBV21-1
clone size: once
D gene: .
J gene: TRBJ1-4
CDR3 DNA: TGTGCCAGCAGCAAAGCCGGGACAGGGGTTTTAGGGGCAACTAATGAAAAACTGTTTTTT
CDR3 protein: CASSKAGTGVLGATNEKLFF

V gene: TRBV6-1
clone size: .
D gene: .
J gene: TRBJ2-7
CDR3 DNA: TGTGCCAGCAGTGAACGTGGCAGGGGAACAAACGAGCAGTACTTC
CDR3 protein: CASSERGRGTNEQYF

V gene: TRBV3-1/TRBV3-2
clone size: once
D gene: TRBD2
J gene: TRBJ2-3
CDR3 DNA: TGTGCCAGCAGCCAAGTAGGCGGGGGGCTGACAGATACGCAGTATTTT
CDR3 protein: CASSQVGGGLTDTQYF

V gene: TRBV6-1
clone size: .
D gene: .
J gene: TRBJ2-3
CDR3 DNA: TGTGCCAGCAGTGAAGGGGGGGACACAGATACGCAGTATTTT
CDR3 protein: CASSEGGDTDTQYF

V gene: TRBV6-1
clone size: .
D gene: TRBD1
J gene: TRBJ1-1
CDR3 DNA: TGTGCCAGCAGTGAAGTACAGGGGCTGGCGCACACTGAAGCTTTCTTT
CDR3 protein: CASSEVQGLAHTEAFF

V gene: TRBV5-6
clone size: .
D gene: .
J gene: TRBJ1-1
CDR3 DNA: TGTGCCAGCAGCTTGGTGGGTAGCGGCACTGAAGCTTTCTTT
CDR3 protein: CASSLVGSGTEAFF

V gene: TRBV4-1
clone size: once
D gene: TRBD2
J gene: TRBJ2-2
CDR3 DNA: TGCGCCAGCAGCCAAGGGGCTAGCGGGGGGTCGGGCACCGGGGAGCTGTTTTTT
CDR3 protein: CASSQGASGGSGTGELFF

V gene: TRBV7-9
clone size: .
D gene: .
J gene: TRBJ2-5
CDR3 DNA: TGTGCCAGCAGCTCGGAGACCCAGTACTTC
CDR3 protein: CASSSETQYF

V gene: TRBV10-3
clone size: .
D gene: TRBD2
J gene: TRBJ2-1
CDR3 DNA: TGTGCCATCAGTGACCCCAAGACTAGCGGGGGAGACAATGAGCAGTTCTTC
CDR3 protein: CAISDPKTSGGDNEQFF

V gene: TRBV6-4
clone size: .
D gene: .
J gene: TRBJ1-3
CDR3 DNA: TGTGCCAGCAGTGACTCGTCAGGGGCGCCTACTGGAAACACCATATATTTT
CDR3 protein: CASSDSSGAPTGNTIYF

V gene: TRBV13
clone size: .
D gene: TRBD2
J gene: TRBJ2-1
CDR3 DNA: TGTGCCAGCAGCTTATTGGGACGCGGGGGGATCAATGAGCAGTTCTTC
CDR3 protein: CASSLLGRGGINEQFF

V gene: TRBV4-1
clone size: .
D gene: .
J gene: TRBJ1-6
CDR3 DNA: TGCGCCAGCAGCCAAGATGCTTCACAGGGAGTCTCACCCCTCCACTTT
CDR3 protein: CASSQDASQGVSPLHF

V gene: TRBV4-2
clone size: .
D gene: .
J gene: TRBJ1-2
CDR3 DNA: TGTGCCAGCAGCCAAGAGGGTACGGGCACCTTC
CDR3 protein: CASSQEGTGTF

V gene: TRBV6-1
clone size: .
D gene: TRBD2
J gene: TRBJ2-1
CDR3 DNA: TGTGCCAGCAGTGATGCGGGGGTCTCCTACAATGAGCAGTTCTTC
CDR3 protein: CASSDAGVSYNEQFF

V gene: TRBV7-2
clone size: once
D gene: TRBD2
J gene: TRBJ2-5
CDR3 DNA: TGTGCCAGCAGCTTAGCGCGGGGGGCCCAAGAGACCCAGTACTTC
CDR3 protein: CASSLARGAQETQYF

V gene: TRBV30
clone size: .
D gene: TRBD1
J gene: TRBJ1-2
CDR3 DNA: TGTGCCTGGAGTTCCGGACAGGTGTACACCTTC
CDR3 protein: CAWSSGQVYTF

V gene: TRBV29-1
clone size: .
D gene: .
J gene: TRBJ2-3
CDR3 DNA: TGCAGCGTTGTACCGAGCGCAGATACGCAGTATTTT
CDR3 protein: CSVVPSADTQYF

V gene: TRBV30
clone size: .
D gene: .
J gene: TRBJ1-6
CDR3 DNA: TGTGCCTGGAGTGTAGGCTCCATCGGGGGGGCAGGGAATTCACCCCTCCACTTT
CDR3 protein: CAWSVGSIGGAGNSPLHF

V gene: TRBV30
clone size: .
D gene: .
J gene: TRBJ1-1
CDR3 DNA: TGTGCCTGGAGTCCCTTTCCGACTGGAGCTTTCTTT
CDR3 protein: CAWSPFPTGAFF

V gene: TRBV6-1
clone size: few
D gene: .
J gene: TRBJ1-5
CDR3 DNA: TGTGCCAGCAGTGAAGACGGGGGTTCACATCAGCCCCAGCATTTT
CDR3 protein: CASSEDGGSHQPQHF

V gene: TRBV9
clone size: .
D gene: TRBD2
J gene: TRBJ2-2
CDR3 DNA: TGTGCCAGCAGCGTAGTTACTAGCGGGAACACCGGGGAGCTGTTTTTT
CDR3 protein: CASSVVTSGNTGELFF

V gene: TRBV5-1
clone size: .
D gene: .
J gene: TRBJ1-4
CDR3 DNA: TGCGCCAGCAGCTTGGCCGCGGTAGTAACAGGTTTGGGAACTAATGAAAAACTGTTTTTT
CDR3 protein: CASSLAAVVTGLGTNEKLFF

V gene: TRBV2
clone size: .
D gene: .
J gene: TRBJ2-7
CDR3 DNA: TGTGCCAGCAGTGAAGCGACGACAGCGATTCTCTCCTACGAGCAGTACTTC
CDR3 protein: CASSEATTAILSYEQYF

V gene: TRBV13
clone size: .
D gene: .
J gene: TRBJ2-7
CDR3 DNA: TGTGCCAGCAGCGCCTTGGCCGCGGGTCCCTACGAGCAGTACTTC
CDR3 protein: CASSALAAGPYEQYF

V gene: TRBV6-5
clone size: .
D gene: .
J gene: TRBJ2-5
CDR3 DNA: TGTGCCAGCAGAGACCCAGGGGCCGAAGAGACCCAGTACTTC
CDR3 protein: CASRDPGAEETQYF

V gene: TRBV19
clone size: .
D gene: TRBD2
J gene: TRBJ2-3
CDR3 DNA: TGTGCCAGTAGTGAGCGGGGGGAACCCACAGATACGCAGTATTTT
CDR3 protein: CASSERGEPTDTQYF

V gene: TRBV9
clone size: .
D gene: .
J gene: TRBJ1-3
CDR3 DNA: TGTGCCAGCAGCGTAGCTACGGGGACAACTGGAAACACCATATATTTT
CDR3 protein: CASSVATGTTGNTIYF

V gene: TRBV7-9
clone size: few
D gene: TRBD2
J gene: TRBJ2-7
CDR3 DNA: TGTGCCAGCAGCCCCAAGCGGGGGCCGTCTTGGGAGCAGTACTTC
CDR3 protein: CASSPKRGPSWEQYF

V gene: TRBV7-2
clone size: .
D gene: .
J gene: TRBJ2-1
CDR3 DNA: TGTGCCAGCAGCTTAAGTTCCCCCCCATCGGGGCAGTTCTTC
CDR3 protein: CASSLSSPPSGQFF

V gene: TRBV11-3
clone size: once
D gene: .
J gene: TRBJ2-3
CDR3 DNA: TGTGCCAGCAGCTTAGATCTTTCAGATACGCAGTATTTT
CDR3 protein: CASSLDLSDTQYF

V gene: TRBV18
clone size: .
D gene: .
J gene: TRBJ2-1
CDR3 DNA: TGTGCCAGCTCACCACCCGGACAGACCAGGCCCAATGAGCAGTTCTTC
CDR3 protein: CASSPPGQTRPNEQFF

V gene: TRBV6-4
clone size: .
D gene: TRBD1
J gene: TRBJ1-2
CDR3 DNA: TGTGCCAGCAGTGCCGGGACAGGGAACGGCTACACCTTC
CDR3 protein: CASSAGTGNGYTF

V gene: TRBV5-4
clone size: .
D gene: TRBD2
J gene: TRBJ2-2
CDR3 DNA: TGTGCCAGCAGCACGCCGGGACTAGCGTACACCGGGGAGCTGTTTTTT
CDR3 protein: CASSTPGLAYTGELFF

V gene: TRBV24-1
clone size: .
D gene: .
J gene: TRBJ2-7
CDR3 DNA: TGTGCCACCTCCACTCCGGACAGAAACTACGAGCAGTACTTC
CDR3 protein: CATSTPDRNYEQYF

V gene: TRBV10-3
clone size: .
D gene: .
J gene: TRBJ2-2
CDR3 DNA: TGTGCCATCTTCACAGGGACCTCCACCGGGGAGCTGTTTTTT
CDR3 protein: CAIFTGTSTGELFF

V gene: TRBV11-3
clone size: .
D gene: .
J gene: TRBJ2-1
CDR3 DNA: TGTGCCAGCAGCTTAGTGGGGGGACCACTCAATGAGCAGTTCTTC
CDR3 protein: CASSLVGGPLNEQFF

V gene: TRBV25-1
clone size: few
D gene: .
J gene: TRBJ1-2
CDR3 DNA: TGTGCCAGCAGTCCCCGGGGAGGGGTGGTCGGCTACACCTTC
CDR3 protein: CASSPRGGVVGYTF

V gene: TRBV7-3
clone size: once
D gene: TRBD2
J gene: TRBJ2-3
CDR3 DNA: TGTGCCAGCAGCTTAGGGCCTAGCGGTAACACAGATACGCAGTATTTT
CDR3 protein: CASSLGPSGNTDTQYF

V gene: TRBV10-1
clone size: .
D gene: TRBD1
J gene: TRBJ2-3
CDR3 DNA: TGCGCCAGCAGTTGGGACAGGGGACATACGCAGTATTTT
CDR3 protein: CASSWDRGHTQYF

V gene: TRBV29-1
clone size: .
D gene: .
J gene: TRBJ1-2
CDR3 DNA: TGCAGCGTTGTCGGGGAAGACTATGGCTACACCTTC
CDR3 protein: CSVVGEDYGYTF

V gene: TRBV30
clone size: .
D gene: TRBD1
J gene: TRBJ1-2
CDR3 DNA: TGTGCCTGGAGTAAATCACGACAGGGAAGGTGGGATGGCTACACCTTC
CDR3 protein: CAWSKSRQGRWDGYTF

V gene: TRBV2
clone size: .
D gene: TRBD1
J gene: TRBJ1-4
CDR3 DNA: TGTGCCAGCAGTGAAGCCCCCGGGACAGCGGAGAAGGAAAAACTGTTTTTT
CDR3 protein: CASSEAPGTAEKEKLFF

V gene: TRBV11-3
clone size: .
D gene: .
J gene: TRBJ2-1
CDR3 DNA: TGTGCCAGCAGCTTAGGTAGCCCCTCCTACAATGAGCAGTTCTTC
CDR3 protein: CASSLGSPSYNEQFF

V gene: TRBV6-5
clone size: .
D gene: .
J gene: TRBJ1-6
CDR3 DNA: TGTGCCAGCAGGCCCGAACCGGGGGGTAACTCACCCCTCCACTTT
CDR3 protein: CASRPEPGGNSPLHF

V gene: TRBV27
clone size: .
D gene: TRBD2
J gene: TRBJ2-1
CDR3 DNA: TGTGCCAGCCGATACAGCGGGGGTTCCTACAATGAGCAGTTCTTC
CDR3 protein: CASRYSGGSYNEQFF

V gene: TRBV12-3/TRBV12-4
clone size: .
D gene: .
J gene: TRBJ1-4
CDR3 DNA: TGTGCCAGCAGTCTTCGAGAAGGGAGGAAACTGTTTTTT
CDR3 protein: CASSLREGRKLFF

V gene: TRBV30
clone size: .
D gene: .
J gene: TRBJ1-2
CDR3 DNA: TGTGCCTGGAGTGTATTTACAGGGGGCTACACCTTC
CDR3 protein: CAWSVFTGGYTF

V gene: TRBV14
clone size: .
D gene: .
J gene: TRBJ2-1
CDR3 DNA: TGTGCCAGCAGCCAAGTGGGGAGTGAGCAGTTCTTC
CDR3 protein: CASSQVGSEQFF

V gene: TRBV7-8
clone size: once
D gene: TRBD1
J gene: TRBJ2-3
CDR3 DNA: TGTGCCAGCACCCAGGGGGCGGCAGGGGGTTTCACAGATACGCAGTATTTT
CDR3 protein: CASTQGAAGGFTDTQYF

V gene: TRBV9
clone size: .
D gene: TRBD1
J gene: TRBJ1-2
CDR3 DNA: TGTGCCAGCAGCGTAGGAGGGACAGGGCATGGCTATGGCTACACCTTC
CDR3 protein: CASSVGGTGHGYGYTF

V gene: TRBV10-3
clone size: .
D gene: TRBD2
J gene: TRBJ2-7
CDR3 DNA: TGTGCCATCAGTGATTCCAGCGGGGGGTCCACCGCCCACGAGCAGTACTTC
CDR3 protein: CAISDSSGGSTAHEQYF

V gene: TRBV25-1
clone size: .
D gene: .
J gene: TRBJ1-2
CDR3 DNA: TGTGCCAGCAGTGAATCCGCGGCCGGTGGTAACTATGGCTACACCTTC
CDR3 protein: CASSESAAGGNYGYTF

V gene: TRBV7-3
clone size: .
D gene: .
J gene: TRBJ2-1
CDR3 DNA: TGTGCCAGCAGCCCGGCATTGGGGAGGGGGTCCTACAATGAGCAGTTCTTC
CDR3 protein: CASSPALGRGSYNEQFF

V gene: TRBV3-1/TRBV3-2
clone size: few
D gene: TRBD1
J gene: TRBJ1-4
CDR3 DNA: TGTGCCAGCAGCCCGACAGGGATCATGCCACGGCCTAATGAAAAACTGTTTTTT
CDR3 protein: CASSPTGIMPRPNEKLFF

V gene: TRBV5-6
clone size: .
D gene: TRBD2
J gene: TRBJ2-3
CDR3 DNA: TGTGCCAGCAGTCGAGGACTAGCTAGCACAGATACGCAGTATTTT
CDR3 protein: CASSRGLASTDTQYF

V gene: TRBV5-5
clone size: medium-sized
D gene: .
J gene: TRBJ1-4
CDR3 DNA: TGTGCCAGCAGCTTGTCCGGGACAAGGGAAGAAAAACTGTTTTTT
CDR3 protein: CASSLSGTREEKLFF

V gene: TRBV7-9
clone size: .
D gene: .
J gene: TRBJ2-7
CDR3 DNA: TGTGCCAGCAGCTTGTCACGGACAGACCCATCCTACGAGCAGTACTTC
CDR3 protein: CASSLSRTDPSYEQYF